Listed here are 12 T cell receptor beta chains from one sample, sequenced in a study of shared clonotypes between healthy human individuals. Profiled with immunoSEQ multiplex PCR; TCRdb holds only in-frame clones, not every one. Of about 700,000 clones listed, 92% are singletons. In the naive CD8 group, cells lacked CD45RO and were positively selected for CCR7, so terminally differentiated effector memory CD45RA+ cells were left out. Sequences were obtained from naive CD8+ T cells sorted from blood. All receptors come from a man in his thirties or forties in good health.

This sequence joins TRBV10-3 and TRBJ2-7; a possible D gene is TRBD1 (5 bases). V dropped 8 bases and J dropped 2 bases, with 10 bases sitting between them. The germline gives CDR1 ENHRY, CDR2 SYGVKD. The CDR3 covers 12 residues. The CDR3 region has the DNA TGTGCCATCCAAACAGGAACCTACGAGCAGTACTTC. It codes for CAIQTGTYEQYF.

CDR3 coding DNA: TGTGCCAGCACCTTTGGAAATCAGCCCCAGCATTTT. Encoded protein: CASTFGNQPQHF. The V and J genes are TRBV5-6 and TRBJ1-5; unclear D gene. The CDR3 length is 12 residues. V was cut by 6 bases and J by 4 bases, with 8 bases left in between. CDR1 and CDR2 (germline): SGHDT, YYEEEE.

J is TRBJ2-6 and V is TRBV27, with 9 bases identical to TRBD1. The CDR3 is 17 amino acids. Germline V gene data show CDR1 as MNHEY and CDR2 as SMNVEV (reference sequence). V was pared by 1 base and J by 2 bases, with 3 bases of the junction left unmatched. The CDR3 loop reads CASSLYRTGAGANVLTF. For the CDR3, the DNA is TGTGCCAGCAGTTTATACCGGACAGGGGCTGGGGCCAACGTCCTGACTTTC.

This rearrangement joins TRBV10-2 to TRBJ2-7; no clear D gene. Germline V lookup: CDR1 WSHSY, CDR2 SAAADI. This CDR3 comprises 13 residues. V was clipped by 3 bases and J by 4 bases, with 10 bases between them. The CDR3 coding sequence is TGCGCCAGCAGTGAACTTAGGTCTTACGAGCAGTACTTC. Its translation: CASSELRSYEQYF.

The chain carries TRBV27 and TRBJ2-7; maybe TRBD1 (7 bases). V was trimmed by 0 bases and J by 5 bases, leaving 11 bases between them. The CDR3 consists of 14 residues. Germline CDR1 MNHEY, CDR2 SMNVEV (reference sequence). The CDR3 nucleotides are TGTGCCAGCAGTTTATCCAGGGGGGTCCACGAGCAGTACTTC. Protein: CASSLSRGVHEQYF.

This chain uses TRBV7-2 with TRBJ2-5, with D possibly matching TRBD2 (6 bases). The CDR3 consists of 17 residues. CDR1 SGHTA and CDR2 FQGNSA come from the germline V gene. V was cut by 4 bases and J by 6 bases, with 24 bases left in between. The CDR3 loop is CASSWGVFDAAGQTQYF. DNA of the CDR3: TGTGCCAGCAGCTGGGGGGTCTTTGATGCTGCGGGACAGACCCAGTACTTC.

The rearrangement links TRBV28 to TRBJ1-2; weak D call: TRBD1 (6 bases). V lost 7 bases, J lost 6 bases, and 30 bases lay in between. The germline gives CDR1 MDHEN, CDR2 SYDVKM. The CDR3 totals 18 residues. CDR3 DNA: TGTGCCAGCACCAACCGTTTCCGGGACAAGGGATTAGGAGATGGCTACACCTTC. Its translation is CASTNRFRDKGLGDGYTF.

The chain links TRBV7-9 to TRBJ2-7; TRBD1 matches at 8 bases. V lost 0 bases and J lost 3; bases outside the gene matches: 10. This CDR3 is 17 amino acids long. CDR1 is SEHNR, CDR2 FQNEAQ, per germline (reference sequence). This CDR3 reads CASSLATDGQGYYEQYF. CDR3 DNA: TGTGCCAGCAGCTTAGCGACAGACGGACAGGGTTACTACGAGCAGTACTTC.

V is TRBV18 and J is TRBJ1-1, with D unclear. CDR1 KGHSH and CDR2 LQKENI come from the germline V gene. Trimming took 0 bases from V and 13 from J, leaving 15 bases between them. The CDR3 consists of 13 residues. CDR3 residues: CASSPPSAERDFF. CDR3 DNA sequence: TGTGCCAGCTCACCACCGTCGGCAGAGCGAGATTTCTTT.

This rearrangement joins TRBV28 to TRBJ1-4, with 7 nucleotides matching TRBD1. This CDR3 has 16 residues. Looked up from germline, CDR1 is MDHEN and CDR2 is SYDVKM. J gave up 4 bases and V 5 bases, and 10 bases lay outside the gene matches. CDR3 in DNA: TGTGCCAGCAGTCTATATTCCGGGACAGTTAATGAAAAACTGTTTTTT. It is translated as CASSLYSGTVNEKLFF.

The chain couples TRBV5-1 to TRBJ2-7; D is unresolved. Germline CDR1 reads SGHRS; CDR2 reads YFSETQ. Trimming took 0 bases from V and 7 from J, leaving 11 bases between them. The CDR3 is made up of 13 amino acids. The CDR3 DNA reads TGCGCCAGCAGCTTGGTCTCTCCGCGGGAGCAGTACTTC. Amino acid sequence: CASSLVSPREQYF.

This chain connects TRBV29-1 to TRBJ2-1; either TRBD1 or TRBD2 may fit D (5 bases each). The V end lost 5 bases, the J end lost 2 bases, and 13 bases lay between the germline ends. The CDR3 is 14 residues long. The germline V gene has CDR1 SQVTM and CDR2 ANQGSEA. The DNA for the CDR3 is TGCAGCGTTCGATCTAGCAGGGCCTACAATGAGCAGTTCTTC. This sequence encodes CSVRSSRAYNEQFF.